Each of the 21 T cell receptor beta chains below was sequenced from the same sample in a study of cytomegalovirus exposure and HLA in healthy donors. The PCR had 60 Vbeta and 13 Jbeta primers. TCRdb's table, derived via immunoSEQ multiplex PCR, lists solely in-frame clones and lacks some. Among 170,000 or so clones listed, about 80% were seen once. The sample was PBMCs. The source of these receptors is a boy aged 10-17 years in good health and CMV-seronegative.

The V gene is TRBV6-5, the J gene TRBJ2-7; TRBD1 matches at 7 bases. The CDR3 is 15 amino acids. Germline V CDR1 and CDR2: MNHEY, SVGAGI. Trimming cost V 5 bases and J 3 bases; bases outside gene matches: 10. CDR3 sequence (DNA): TGTGCCAGCAGTGCTTCCGGGACAGCCAACTACGAGCAGTACTTC. It encodes CASSASGTANYEQYF.

There are a few counts of this clone. The chain has TRBV6-6 and TRBJ1-2; TRBD1 aligns across 9 bases. Germline V gene lookup returns CDR1 MNHNY and CDR2 SVGAGI (reference sequence). The V segment lost 5 bases and the J segment 3 bases; nucleotides outside the gene matches: 10. CDR3 length equals 16 residues. The CDR3 DNA is TGTGCCAGCAGTACCCCCGGGACAGGGCCGTACTATGGCTACACCTTC. Amino acid sequence: CASSTPGTGPYYGYTF.

This sequence joins TRBV14 and TRBJ2-7; TRBD1 matches at 7 bases. Germline CDR1 and CDR2: SGHDN and FVKESK. This CDR3 spans 16 amino acids. Trimming cost V 1 base and J 2 bases; bases outside gene matches: 8. The CDR3 DNA reads as TGTGCCAGCAGCCAAGGGTTCGGGACAGAGACCTACGAGCAGTACTTC. Amino acid sequence: CASSQGFGTETYEQYF.

The chain recombines TRBV11-2 with TRBJ1-1; D is ambiguous. Germline V gene sequence: CDR1 SGHAT, CDR2 FQNNGV. Trimming removed 5 bases from V and 1 base from J, with 14 bases in between. The CDR3 runs 15 residues. CDR3 residues: CASSLTPTSNTEAFF. The CDR3 nucleotides read TGTGCCAGCAGCCTGACACCAACTTCGAACACTGAAGCTTTCTTT.

This clone was picked up one time. The chain has TRBV7-9 and TRBJ1-5; a possible D gene is TRBD1 (5 bases). The CDR3 covers 15 residues. V was shortened by 5 bases and J by 7 bases, with 18 bases between the two germline ends. Looked up from germline, CDR1 is SEHNR and CDR2 is FQNEAQ (reference sequence). CDR3 in amino acids: CASSGAQERTQPQHF. CDR3 in DNA: TGTGCCAGCAGCGGCGCACAGGAGAGGACCCAGCCCCAGCATTTT.

The chain employs TRBV29-1 and TRBJ1-2; D possibly corresponds to TRBD1 (5 bases). The V end lost 0 bases, the J end lost 1 base, and 12 bases lay between the germline ends. Germline V gene sequence: CDR1 SQVTM, CDR2 ANQGSEA. The CDR3 runs 15 residues. CDR3 nucleotide sequence: TGCAGCGTTGAAGAGTCAGGGCCGCTTAACTATGGCTACACCTTC. Translating it yields CSVEESGPLNYGYTF. Full variable domain (rest looked up from reference TRBV29-1 and TRBJ1-2): SAVISQKPSRDICQRGTSLTIQCQVDSQVTMMFWYRQQPGQSLTLIATANQGSEATYESGFVIDKFPISRPNLTFSTLTVSNMSPEDSSIYLCSVEESGPLNYGYTFGSGTRLTVV.

The gene calls are TRBV5-1 and TRBJ1-2, with 11 positions matching TRBD1. Germline values: CDR1 SGHRS, CDR2 YFSETQ. CDR3 size: 15 residues. J gave up 4 bases and V 4 bases, and 6 bases lay outside the gene matches. The CDR3 is CASSPGQGAAYGYTF. DNA for the CDR3: TGCGCCAGCAGCCCCGGACAGGGGGCTGCCTATGGCTACACCTTC. The full variable domain, completed using reference TRBV5-1 and TRBJ1-2, is KAGVTQTPRYLIKTRGQQVTLSCSPISGHRSVSWYQQTPGQGLQFLFEYFSETQRNKGNFPGRFSGRQFSNSRSEMNVSTLELGDSALYLCASSPGQGAAYGYTFGSGTRLTVV.

The chain uses TRBV2 and TRBJ2-1; 11 bases fit TRBD2. V trimming: 2 bases; J trimming: 0 bases; junction bases outside the gene matches: 3. CDR1 is SNHLY, CDR2 FYNNEI, per germline. The CDR3 contains 17 residues. CDR3 bases: TGTGCCAGCAGTGAATCGACTAGCGGGACCTCCTACAATGAGCAGTTCTTC. This encodes CASSESTSGTSYNEQFF.

This sequence joins TRBV29-1 and TRBJ2-3; maybe TRBD2 (6 bases). CDR1 is SQVTM, CDR2 ANQGSEA, per germline. V was cut by 3 bases and J by 3 bases, with 13 bases left in between. The CDR3 totals 14 residues. As DNA, the CDR3 is TGCAGCGTTGACCTGGGACTTCTTACAGATACGCAGTATTTT. Encoded protein: CSVDLGLLTDTQYF.

This clone was found once. The rearrangement joins TRBV27 to TRBJ2-3; D not certain. The CDR3 extends over 15 amino acids. From germline, CDR1 is MNHEY and CDR2 SMNVEV (reference sequence). Between the trimmed V and J ends, which lost 5 bases and 0 bases, there was a span of 12 bases. The CDR3 region has the DNA TGTGCCAGCAGTCCCTATACCCCTAGCACAGATACGCAGTATTTT. Translation: CASSPYTPSTDTQYF.

The CDR3 sequence is CASSIRGGGELFF. Here the CDR3 DNA reads TGTGCCAGCAGCATACGGGGGGGCGGGGAGCTGTTTTTT. The chain carries TRBV11-2 and TRBJ2-2; 8 bases line up with TRBD2. The length of the CDR3 is 13 residues. The germline V gene has CDR1 SGHAT and CDR2 FQNNGV. The ends lost 5 bases at V and 7 bases at J; junction bases unmatched: 3.

This clone was detected a few times. The CDR3 loop is CAWSAPLRGAETEAFF. In DNA, the CDR3 is TGTGCCTGGAGTGCCCCCCTGCGGGGGGCGGAAACTGAAGCTTTCTTT. The rearrangement joins TRBV30 to TRBJ1-1, with a possible D match to TRBD1 (6 bases). The CDR3 totals 16 residues. Per germline, CDR1 GTSNPN and CDR2 SVGIG (reference sequence). The germline V and J ends were trimmed by 1 base and 5 bases, with 20 bases remaining between them.

This clone was observed a handful of times. The chain couples TRBV9 to TRBJ2-7; D possibly corresponds to TRBD2 (6 bases). V gave up 4 bases and J gave up 6 bases, with 20 bases separating them. The CDR3 contains 15 residues. The germline V gene encodes CDR1 SGDLS and CDR2 YYNGEE. CDR3 sequence: CASSFGRGGHLEQYF. The CDR3 DNA sequence: TGTGCCAGCAGCTTCGGACGGGGAGGTCACCTCGAGCAGTACTTC.

V gene TRBV30 combines with J gene TRBJ2-5; 7 positions match TRBD2. The germline V gene has CDR1 GTSNPN and CDR2 SVGIG (reference sequence). V lost 5 bases, J lost 1 base, and 4 bases stayed unmatched. This CDR3 region has 13 residues. For the CDR3, the DNA is TGTGCCTGGCGACAGCGGGGCCAAGAGACCCAGTACTTC. This translates into CAWRQRGQETQYF.

This clone was found a few times. V and J are TRBV2 and TRBJ2-3; 7 bases line up with TRBD2. V was clipped by 0 bases and J by 5 bases; unmatched bases: 11. CDR3 length: 17 amino acids. Per germline, CDR1 SNHLY and CDR2 FYNNEI. The CDR3 spells CASSEARSGRARDTQYF. The DNA of the CDR3 is TGTGCCAGCAGTGAAGCGCGATCAGGGAGGGCAAGAGATACGCAGTATTTT.

CDR3 region: CASSPVSGGPRETQYF. Here the CDR3 DNA reads TGTGCCAGCAGCCCCGTTTCGGGGGGCCCTCGGGAGACCCAGTACTTC. The chain has TRBV7-9 and TRBJ2-5; maybe TRBD2 (7 bases). CDR3 size: 16 residues. The V gene's germline CDR1 is SEHNR and CDR2 FQNEAQ (reference sequence). V shed 5 bases and J shed 5 bases, with 21 bases lying between them.

The chain has TRBV7-8 and TRBJ2-2; the match to TRBD1 covers 12 bases. The CDR3 has 15 amino acids. With 5 bases clipped from V and 6 bases from J, the junction kept 4 bases outside the gene matches. In germline, CDR1 is SGHVS, CDR2 FQNEAQ. CDR3 nucleotides: TGTGCCAGCAGCCGGGACAGGGGGCTTCCCGGGGAGCTGTTTTTT. Translation gives CASSRDRGLPGELFF.

This clone was seen only once. The V call is TRBV30, the J call TRBJ1-6; D is ambiguous. Trimming stripped 0 bases from V and 3 bases from J, with 9 bases between. The CDR3 covers 15 residues. CDR1 is GTSNPN, CDR2 SVGIG, per germline (reference sequence). CDR3 sequence: CAWSVILDYNSPLHF. The CDR3, as DNA: TGTGCCTGGAGTGTGATACTAGACTATAATTCACCCCTCCACTTT.

This clone has just a few counts. The V call is TRBV10-3, the J call TRBJ2-7; D is perhaps TRBD1 (6 bases). This CDR3 is 15 amino acids long. Germline lookup yields CDR1 ENHRY and CDR2 SYGVKD. Trimming took off 2 bases at V and 3 bases at J, with 14 bases between the two ends. The chain's CDR3 is CAISELGDTNYEQYF. CDR3 bases: TGTGCCATCAGTGAGCTAGGGGACACAAACTACGAGCAGTACTTC.

This clone was observed once. V gene TRBV7-9 combines with J gene TRBJ1-4; possible D gene TRBD1, 5 bases. V was shortened by 6 bases and J by 5 bases, with 7 bases between the two germline ends. Germline CDR1 is SEHNR and CDR2 is FQNEAQ (reference sequence). The CDR3 is 12 amino acids. Here the CDR3 reads CASSRQNEKLFF. In nucleotides, the CDR3 is TGTGCCAGCAGTAGACAGAATGAAAAACTGTTTTTT.

The rearrangement uses TRBV5-6 and TRBJ1-2; no reliable D call. The CDR3 is made up of 15 amino acids. CDR1 SGHDT and CDR2 YYEEEE come from the germline V gene. The ends were cut back, 4 bases at V and 2 bases at J, with 15 bases in the middle. CDR3 sequence reads: CASSPAWPFNYGYTF. CDR3 bases: TGTGCCAGCAGCCCCGCCTGGCCTTTCAACTATGGCTACACCTTC. The full variable domain, completed using reference TRBV5-6 and TRBJ1-2, is DAGVTQSPTHLIKTRGQQVTLRCSPKSGHDTVSWYQQALGQGPQFIFQYYEEEERQRGNFPDRFSGHQFPNYSSELNVNALLLGDSALYLCASSPAWPFNYGYTFGSGTRLTVV.